This TCR beta chain appears in the sequencing data of a study of metastatic and nonmetastatic thyroid tumors. Study as a whole: The comparison covered peripheral blood and tumor or nodule tissue in malignant and benign thyroid patients.

MiXCR re-clonotyped the PCR reads for TCRdb. The sample has 15,000 or so clones, roughly 27% seen once. Ahead of thyroid surgery, no patient had received treatment of any kind. The CDR3 is 15 amino acids. V was shortened by 7 bases and J by 4 bases, with 14 bases between the two germline ends. Germline loops: CDR1 LGHNA, CDR2 YSLEER. The sample comprised adjacent normal tissue. The rearrangement links TRBV4-3 to TRBJ2-6, with D unclear. The receptor was derived from a female donor with papillary thyroid cancer or a benign thyroid nodule (not recorded which). Some clones in this sample may be carry-over from other donors' samples. CDR3 DNA sequence: TGCGCCAGCACCCCCCGAGCAGCAGGGGCCAACGTCCTGACTTTC. This gives the protein CASTPRAAGANVLTF.